These 17 T cell receptor beta chains came from one sample sequenced in a study of CD8 T cells in ankylosing spondylitis. For these TCRs, the target antigens are not known. Study-wide results and limits: A TCR beta motif of fewer than ten highly homologous variants appeared characteristic of ankylosing spondylitis blood.

One entry per CDR3 protein, called by TCRdb with MiXCR from the 5' RACE reads. Of hundreds of thousands of distinct CDR3 sequences listed, approximately 10% are singletons. Sequencing was performed on blood, either unsorted or a sorted T cell fraction (not recorded which). The receptors derive from a male donor with ankylosing spondylitis.

There are a few counts of this clonotype. The chain links TRBV3-1 to TRBJ2-3, with 8 bases aligning to TRBD1. CDR3 length: 16 amino acids. Trimming at V came to 4 bases and at J to 5 bases, leaving 11 bases not matched to a gene. Germline CDR1 is LGHDT and CDR2 is YNNKEL (reference sequence). The CDR3, as DNA: TGTGCCAGCAGCCGCGGACCAGGACAGGGTGAAGATACGCAGTATTTT. Translating it yields CASSRGPGQGEDTQYF.

V gene TRBV4-3 combines with J gene TRBJ1-1, with 7 bases aligning to TRBD1. Per germline, CDR1 LGHNA and CDR2 YSLEER. The length of the CDR3 is 14 residues. Trimming took 4 bases from V and 6 from J; bases not matched to a gene: 8. CDR3 sequence: CASSPRQGDAEAFF. The DNA of the CDR3 is TGCGCCAGCAGCCCGCGACAGGGTGATGCTGAAGCTTTCTTT.

This clonotype was counted a few times. The chain combines TRBV29-1 with TRBJ2-2, with 12 bases that match TRBD2. J was trimmed by 5 bases and V by 7 bases; bases with no gene match: 11. Germline V gene data show CDR1 as SQVTM and CDR2 as ANQGSEA. The CDR3 has 16 residues. The CDR3 nucleotides read TGCAGCGCCACCGGGCTAGCGGGAGGGCCGACCGGGGAGCTGTTTTTT. Its translation is CSATGLAGGPTGELFF.

This clonotype was observed a few times. The chain combines TRBV20-1 with TRBJ1-5; 9 nucleotides line up with TRBD1. Germline V gives CDR1 DFQATT, CDR2 SNEGSKA (reference sequence). The CDR3 is made up of 13 amino acids. V shed 6 bases and J 4 bases; nucleotides not matched to a gene: 4. The CDR3 is CSAAGTGNQPQHF. CDR3 sequence (DNA): TGCAGTGCCGCCGGGACAGGGAATCAGCCCCAGCATTTT.

The chain joins TRBV30 to TRBJ1-6; no firm D call. The CDR3 runs to 12 residues. The germline CDR1 and CDR2 sequences are GTSNPN and SVGIG (reference sequence). V lost 1 base, J lost 10 bases, and 8 bases lay in between. CDR3 protein: CAWSANLSPLHF. CDR3 nucleotide sequence: TGTGCCTGGAGTGCGAATCTCTCACCCCTCCACTTT.

In the case of this clonotype: This may stem from a read error, because a much larger clone lies one nucleotide away. The rearrangement links TRBV5-1 to TRBJ2-1; a possible D gene is TRBD2 (5 bases). The germline CDR1 and CDR2 sequences are SGHRS and YFSETQ. The CDR3 covers 15 residues. The CDR3, as DNA: TGCTCCAGCAGCTTGGACGGGAACCCGAACGATGAGCAGTTCTTC. Translation gives CSSSLDGNPNDEQFF.

CDR3 in amino acids: CAIVGTPYNEQFF. The CDR3 nucleotides read TGTGCCATCGTTGGGACTCCATACAATGAGCAGTTCTTC. V usage is TRBV10-3 and J usage is TRBJ2-1; weak D call: TRBD2 (6 bases). V was cut by 8 bases and J by 4 bases, with 12 bases left in between. Germline V gives CDR1 ENHRY, CDR2 SYGVKD. The CDR3 runs to 13 residues.

This clonotype has only a few counts. A much larger clone differs by one base, so this may be a read error. CDR3 residues: CASSFMRNTEAFF. CDR3 sequence (DNA): TGTGCCAGCAGCTTTATGAGGAACACTGAAGCTTTCTTT. The V and J genes are TRBV5-5 and TRBJ1-1; the D is unclear. The germline V and J ends were trimmed by 2 bases and 1 base, with 6 bases remaining between them. CDR3 length: 13 amino acids. CDR1 is SGHKS, CDR2 YYEKEE, per germline (reference sequence).

The sample holds a few counts of this clonotype. V is TRBV28 and J is TRBJ2-7, with TRBD1 matching over 10 bases. V gave up 5 bases and J gave up 2 bases; unmatched junction bases: 9. Germline V gene sequence: CDR1 MDHEN, CDR2 SYDVKM. This CDR3 is built from 16 residues. CDR3 loop: CASSPQRGTGAYEQYF. As DNA, the CDR3 is TGTGCCAGCAGTCCGCAACGGGGGACAGGGGCCTACGAGCAGTACTTC. Combining the CDR3 with reference TRBV28 and TRBJ2-7 gives the whole variable domain DVKVTQSSRYLVKRTGEKVFLECVQDMDHENMFWYRQDPGLGLRLIYFSYDVKMKEKGDIPEGYSVSREKKERFSLILESASTNQTSMYLCASSPQRGTGAYEQYFGPGTRLTVT.

This clonotype turned up a few times. V is TRBV20-1 and J is TRBJ1-5; possibly TRBD1 for D (6 bases). The length of the CDR3 is 14 residues. Per germline, CDR1 DFQATT and CDR2 SNEGSKA (reference sequence). V lost 4 bases and J 0 bases, leaving 10 bases between the germline ends. The DNA of the CDR3 is TGCAGTGCTAAGGGACACCCTAGCAATCAGCCCCAGCATTTT. As protein: CSAKGHPSNQPQHF.

The genes are TRBV5-1 and TRBJ2-3, with D perhaps matching TRBD1 or TRBD2 (5 bases each). The germline V and J ends were trimmed by 1 base and 9 bases, with 9 bases remaining between them. Germline CDR1 is SGHRS and CDR2 is YFSETQ. This CDR3 has 12 amino acids. The CDR3 DNA is TGCGCCAGCAGCTTGACGGGACCCACGCAGTATTTT. Translated: CASSLTGPTQYF.

The chain joins TRBV5-1 to TRBJ2-7; D perhaps matches TRBD2 (6 bases). Looked up from germline, CDR1 is SGHRS and CDR2 is YFSETQ. Trimming removed 2 bases from V and 4 bases from J, with 13 bases in between. The CDR3 has 14 residues. CDR3 sequence reads: CASSFGGVGYEQYF. The CDR3 DNA sequence: TGCGCCAGCAGCTTTGGCGGGGTGGGGTACGAGCAGTACTTC.

The gene calls are TRBV20-1 and TRBJ2-7; 10 positions agree with TRBD2. Unmatched junction bases numbered 8, after V lost 2 bases and J lost 7 bases. Germline assignment: CDR1 DFQATT and CDR2 SNEGSKA (reference sequence). This CDR3 has 14 residues. The CDR3 DNA sequence: TGCAGTGCTAGACTCGCTAGCGGGAGTGAAGAGCAGTACTTC. Residues: CSARLASGSEEQYF.

This chain links TRBV11-2 with TRBJ1-1; no reliable D call. CDR1 and CDR2 (germline): SGHAT, FQNNGV. The CDR3 is 14 amino acids. V dropped 5 bases and J dropped 3 bases, with 13 bases sitting between them. This CDR3 is CASSPRWADTEAFF. CDR3 nucleotide sequence: TGTGCCAGCAGCCCTCGGTGGGCGGACACTGAAGCTTTCTTT. The full variable domain, rest sourced from reference TRBV11-2 and TRBJ1-1, is EAGVAQSPRYKIIEKRQSVAFWCNPISGHATLYWYQQILGQGPKLLIQFQNNGVVDDSQLPKDRFSAERLKGVDSTLKIQPAKLEDSAVYLCASSPRWADTEAFFGQGTRLTVV.

The chain couples TRBV20-1 to TRBJ2-1; D might be TRBD1 (7 bases). There are 18 residues in the CDR3. Germline V lookup: CDR1 DFQATT, CDR2 SNEGSKA (reference sequence). The germline V and J ends were trimmed by 2 bases and 0 bases, with 20 bases remaining between them. The CDR3, as DNA: TGCAGTGCTAGACTACCTCAGGGGGGCTTAAGCTCCTACAATGAGCAGTTCTTC. This translates into CSARLPQGGLSSYNEQFF.

The genes are TRBV6-2 or TRBV6-3 and TRBJ2-1, with TRBD1 matching 9 bases. The CDR3 sequence is 16 residues long. Germline trimming cut 10 bases from V and 5 bases from J; bases unmatched to any gene: 15. Looked up from germline, CDR1 is MNHEY and CDR2 is SVGEGT. CDR3 protein: CATQGGQGRPNNEQFF. CDR3 nucleotides: TGTGCCACCCAAGGCGGACAGGGGCGGCCCAACAATGAGCAGTTCTTC.

This clonotype was observed a handful of times. The V call is TRBV29-1, the J call TRBJ2-7; possible D gene TRBD1, 5 bases. V was shortened by 6 bases and J by 1 base, with 10 bases between the two germline ends. This CDR3 comprises 12 residues. Germline V CDR1 and CDR2: SQVTM, ANQGSEA. CDR3 nucleotides: TGCAGCGTCACAGGAGTTTCCTACGAGCAGTACTTC. This gives the protein CSVTGVSYEQYF.